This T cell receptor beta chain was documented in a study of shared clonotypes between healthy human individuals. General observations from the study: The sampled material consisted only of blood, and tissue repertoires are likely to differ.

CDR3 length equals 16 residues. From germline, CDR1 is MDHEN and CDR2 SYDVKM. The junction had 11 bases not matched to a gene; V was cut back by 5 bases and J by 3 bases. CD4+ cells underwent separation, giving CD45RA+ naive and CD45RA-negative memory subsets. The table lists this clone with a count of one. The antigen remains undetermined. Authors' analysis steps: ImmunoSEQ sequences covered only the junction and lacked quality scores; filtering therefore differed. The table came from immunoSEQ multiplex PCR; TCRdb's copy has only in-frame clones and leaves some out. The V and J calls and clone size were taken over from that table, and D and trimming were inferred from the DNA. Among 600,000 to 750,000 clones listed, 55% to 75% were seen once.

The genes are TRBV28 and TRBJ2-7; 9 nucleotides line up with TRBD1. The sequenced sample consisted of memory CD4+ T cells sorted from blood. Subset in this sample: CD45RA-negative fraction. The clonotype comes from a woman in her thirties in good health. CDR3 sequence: CASSTPAGTGIYEQYF. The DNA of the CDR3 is TGTGCCAGCAGTACCCCTGCCGGGACAGGGATCTACGAGCAGTACTTC.